This entry lists 3 T cell receptor beta chains sequenced from one sample in a study of blood T cell repertoires in COVID-19. Libraries were prepared by immunoSEQ multiplex PCR; TCRdb keeps only in-frame clonotypes and omits some of them. This repertoire shows about 290,000 clones, about nine tenths found once; its top ten account for around 2.9%. The sample consisted of peripheral blood. These receptor sequences come from a woman younger than 45 with active or convalescent COVID-19.

This clone has only a few counts. The chain combines TRBV19 with TRBJ1-2; no definite D call. V shed 1 base and J shed 2 bases, with 14 bases lying between them. Germline CDR1 and CDR2: LNHDA and SQIVND (reference sequence). This CDR3 contains 16 residues. The CDR3 is CASSIVLGPSNYGYTF. DNA of the CDR3: TGTGCCAGTAGTATAGTTCTGGGCCCCTCCAACTATGGCTACACCTTC.

The chain carries TRBV9 and TRBJ1-2; 10 bases fit TRBD1. The CDR3 has 15 amino acids. Germline V gene data show CDR1 as SGDLS and CDR2 as YYNGEE. V lost 0 bases and J lost 5; bases outside the gene matches: 4. The CDR3 DNA is TGTGCCAGCAGCGTAGTGGGACAGGGGTCTTATGGCTACACCTTC. This gives the protein CASSVVGQGSYGYTF.

The rearrangement uses TRBV12-3 or TRBV12-4 and TRBJ1-2; TRBD1 is a possible D gene (5 bases). The germline V and J ends were trimmed by 7 bases and 8 bases, with 17 bases remaining between them. The CDR3 sequence is 13 residues long. The CDR3, as DNA: TGTGCCAGCACCCTACCAGGGTTCAGGGGCTACACCTTC. Protein: CASTLPGFRGYTF.